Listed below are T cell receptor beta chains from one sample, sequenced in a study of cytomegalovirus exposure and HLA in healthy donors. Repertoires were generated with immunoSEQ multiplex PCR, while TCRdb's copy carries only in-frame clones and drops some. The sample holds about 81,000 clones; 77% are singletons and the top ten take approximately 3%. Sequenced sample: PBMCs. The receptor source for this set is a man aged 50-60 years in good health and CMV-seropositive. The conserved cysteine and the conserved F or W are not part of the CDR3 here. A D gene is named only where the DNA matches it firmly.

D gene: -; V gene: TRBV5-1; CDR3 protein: ASSLVETGANVLT
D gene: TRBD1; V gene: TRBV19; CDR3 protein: ASGTGLDTQY
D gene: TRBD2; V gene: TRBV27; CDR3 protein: ASSFLAATGELF
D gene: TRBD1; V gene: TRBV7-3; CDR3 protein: ASSLRPTGPPKGTGELF
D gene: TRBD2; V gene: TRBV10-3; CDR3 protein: AISVALAGGSFRDTQY
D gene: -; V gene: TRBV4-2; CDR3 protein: ASSGAGASTDTQY
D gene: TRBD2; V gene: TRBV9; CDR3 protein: ASSVGPGRGSIYEQY
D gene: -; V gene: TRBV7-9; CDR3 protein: ASSSPLGEGEQY
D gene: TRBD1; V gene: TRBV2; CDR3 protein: ASRRTGYSNQPQH
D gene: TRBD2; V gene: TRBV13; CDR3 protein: ASSAGEGYYEQY
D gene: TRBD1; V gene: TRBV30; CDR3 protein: AWSVNLRGQGART
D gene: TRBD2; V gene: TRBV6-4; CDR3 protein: ASSDPGLAGVKEQF
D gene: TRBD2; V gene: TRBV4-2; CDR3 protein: ASSQDETGGSYNEQF
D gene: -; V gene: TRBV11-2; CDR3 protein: ASSPGTTTNEKLF
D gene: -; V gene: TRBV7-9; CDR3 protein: ASSLDGSVDTQY
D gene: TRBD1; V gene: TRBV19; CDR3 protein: ASSKQGVNTEAF
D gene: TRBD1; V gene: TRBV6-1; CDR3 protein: ASSDPTGGDYGYT
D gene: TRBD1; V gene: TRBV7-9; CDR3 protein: ASSPDRGFRETQY
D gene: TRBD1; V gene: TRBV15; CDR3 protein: ATSRATGTGLGYT
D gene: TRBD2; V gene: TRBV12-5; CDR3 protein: ASGLGLAGGADTQY
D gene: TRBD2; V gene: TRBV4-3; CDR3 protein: ASSQVGVAGPDTQY
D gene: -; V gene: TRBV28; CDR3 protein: ASSPPPGLH
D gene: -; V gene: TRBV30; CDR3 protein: AWSVPGSRF
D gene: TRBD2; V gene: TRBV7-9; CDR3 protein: SSSLAGRGTDTQY
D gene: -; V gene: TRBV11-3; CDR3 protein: ASRGTQVTEAF
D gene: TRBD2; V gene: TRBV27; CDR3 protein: ASSLLAGVPIETQY
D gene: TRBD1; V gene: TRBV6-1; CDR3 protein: ASRGTGLDQPQH
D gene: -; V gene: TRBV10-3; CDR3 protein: AISDRNTGELF
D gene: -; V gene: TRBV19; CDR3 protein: ASSIRSNEQF
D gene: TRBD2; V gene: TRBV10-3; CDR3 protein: AISESVLAGSYNEQF
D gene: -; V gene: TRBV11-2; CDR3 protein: ASSQNRGSYNEQF
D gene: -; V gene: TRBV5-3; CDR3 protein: ASHATPQAPGNTIY
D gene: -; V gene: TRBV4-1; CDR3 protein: ASSRGTGPNTEAF
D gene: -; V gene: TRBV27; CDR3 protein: ASSIDRRGYT
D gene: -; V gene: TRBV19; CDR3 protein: ASSVNSRMNTEAF
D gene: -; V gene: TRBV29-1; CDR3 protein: SVVGQLYEQY
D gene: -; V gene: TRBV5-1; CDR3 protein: ASSLMGDGGELF
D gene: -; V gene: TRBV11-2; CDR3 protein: AGSLEGRAGSYEQY
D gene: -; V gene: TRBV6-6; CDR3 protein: ASSYSEGLSEAF
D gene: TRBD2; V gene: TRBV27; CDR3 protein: ASSLGLAGKADTQY
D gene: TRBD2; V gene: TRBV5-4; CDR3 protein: ASRRDSGSSYNEQF
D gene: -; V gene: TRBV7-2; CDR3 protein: ASSLSSGSNQPQH